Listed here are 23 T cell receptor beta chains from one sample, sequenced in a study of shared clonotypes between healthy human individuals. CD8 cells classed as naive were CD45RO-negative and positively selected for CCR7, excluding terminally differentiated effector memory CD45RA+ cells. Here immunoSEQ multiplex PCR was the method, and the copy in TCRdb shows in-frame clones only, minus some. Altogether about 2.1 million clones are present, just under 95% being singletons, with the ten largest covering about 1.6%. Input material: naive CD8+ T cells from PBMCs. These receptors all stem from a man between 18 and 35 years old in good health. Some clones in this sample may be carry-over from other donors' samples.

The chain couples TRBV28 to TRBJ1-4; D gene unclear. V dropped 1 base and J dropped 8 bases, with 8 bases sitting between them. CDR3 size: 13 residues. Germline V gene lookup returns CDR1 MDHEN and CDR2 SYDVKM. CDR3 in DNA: TGTGCCAGCAGTTTATACGTAAAGGAAAAACTGTTTTTT. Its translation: CASSLYVKEKLFF.

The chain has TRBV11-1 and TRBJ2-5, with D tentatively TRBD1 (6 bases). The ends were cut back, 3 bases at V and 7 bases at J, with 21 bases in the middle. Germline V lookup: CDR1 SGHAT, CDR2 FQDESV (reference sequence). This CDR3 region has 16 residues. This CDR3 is CASSLGHTGSVGTQYF. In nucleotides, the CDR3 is TGTGCCAGCAGCTTGGGACACACAGGTTCAGTAGGGACCCAGTACTTC.

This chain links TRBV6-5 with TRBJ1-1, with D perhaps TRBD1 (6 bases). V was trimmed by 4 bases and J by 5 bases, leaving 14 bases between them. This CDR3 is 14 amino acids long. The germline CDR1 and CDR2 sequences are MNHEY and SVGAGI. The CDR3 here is CASSSSGAGTEAFF. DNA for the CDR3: TGTGCCAGCAGTTCCTCAGGGGCGGGGACTGAAGCTTTCTTT.

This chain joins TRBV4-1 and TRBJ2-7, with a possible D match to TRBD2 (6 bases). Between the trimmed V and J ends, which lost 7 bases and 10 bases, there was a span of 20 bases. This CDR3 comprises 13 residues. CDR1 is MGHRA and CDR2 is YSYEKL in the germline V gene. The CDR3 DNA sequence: TGCGCCAGCAACCCCGGCGGGGACCCCCCCCAGTACTTC. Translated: CASNPGGDPPQYF.

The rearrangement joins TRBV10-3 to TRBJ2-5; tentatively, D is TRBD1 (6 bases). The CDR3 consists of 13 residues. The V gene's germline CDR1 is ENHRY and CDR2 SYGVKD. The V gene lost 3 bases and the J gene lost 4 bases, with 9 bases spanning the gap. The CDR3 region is CAISDRDIETQYF. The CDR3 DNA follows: TGTGCCATCAGTGACCGGGACATAGAGACCCAGTACTTC.

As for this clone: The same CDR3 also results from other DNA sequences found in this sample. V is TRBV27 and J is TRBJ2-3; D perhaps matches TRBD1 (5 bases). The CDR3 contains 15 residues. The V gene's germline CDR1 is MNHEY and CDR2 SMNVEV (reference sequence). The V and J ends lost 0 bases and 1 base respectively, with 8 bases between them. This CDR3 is CASSLSPTGTDTQYF. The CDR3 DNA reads TGTGCCAGCAGTTTATCTCCGACAGGCACAGATACGCAGTATTTT.

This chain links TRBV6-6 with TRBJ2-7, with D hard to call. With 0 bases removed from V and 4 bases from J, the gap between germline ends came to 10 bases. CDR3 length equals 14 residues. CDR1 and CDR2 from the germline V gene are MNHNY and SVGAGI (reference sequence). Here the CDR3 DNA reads TGTGCCAGCAGTTACTCGCCGGTGGGGTACGAGCAGTACTTC. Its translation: CASSYSPVGYEQYF.

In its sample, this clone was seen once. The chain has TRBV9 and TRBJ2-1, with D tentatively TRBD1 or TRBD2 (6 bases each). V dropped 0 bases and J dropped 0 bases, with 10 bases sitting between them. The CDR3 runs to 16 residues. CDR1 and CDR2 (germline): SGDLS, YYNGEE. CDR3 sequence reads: CASSVAGASSYNEQFF. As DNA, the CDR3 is TGTGCCAGCAGCGTAGCGGGGGCAAGCTCCTACAATGAGCAGTTCTTC.

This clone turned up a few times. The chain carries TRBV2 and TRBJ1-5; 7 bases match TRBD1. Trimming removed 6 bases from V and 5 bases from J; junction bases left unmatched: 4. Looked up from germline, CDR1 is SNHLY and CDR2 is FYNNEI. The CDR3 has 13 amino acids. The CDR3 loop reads CASSITGDQPQHF. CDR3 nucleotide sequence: TGTGCCAGCAGCATTACAGGGGATCAGCCCCAGCATTTT.

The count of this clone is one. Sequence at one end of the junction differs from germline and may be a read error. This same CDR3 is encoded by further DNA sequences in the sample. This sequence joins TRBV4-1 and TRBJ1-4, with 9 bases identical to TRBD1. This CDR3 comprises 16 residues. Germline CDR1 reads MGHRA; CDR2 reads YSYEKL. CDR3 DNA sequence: TGCGCCAGTAGCCAAGTAAGGGGGACAGGGACTGAAAAACTGTTTTTT. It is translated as CASSQVRGTGTEKLFF.

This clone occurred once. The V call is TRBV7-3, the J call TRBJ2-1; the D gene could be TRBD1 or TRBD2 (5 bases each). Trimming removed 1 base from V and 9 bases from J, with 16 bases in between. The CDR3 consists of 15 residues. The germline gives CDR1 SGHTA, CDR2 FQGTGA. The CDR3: CASSLIRDPSGEQFF. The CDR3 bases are TGTGCCAGCAGCTTAATTAGGGACCCATCCGGTGAGCAGTTCTTC.

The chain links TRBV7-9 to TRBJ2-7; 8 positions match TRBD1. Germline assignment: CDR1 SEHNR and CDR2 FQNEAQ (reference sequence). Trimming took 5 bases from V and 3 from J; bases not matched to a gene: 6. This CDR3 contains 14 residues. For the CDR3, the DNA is TGTGCCAGCAGCCCCGAAGACAGGGGCTACGAGCAGTACTTC. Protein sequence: CASSPEDRGYEQYF.

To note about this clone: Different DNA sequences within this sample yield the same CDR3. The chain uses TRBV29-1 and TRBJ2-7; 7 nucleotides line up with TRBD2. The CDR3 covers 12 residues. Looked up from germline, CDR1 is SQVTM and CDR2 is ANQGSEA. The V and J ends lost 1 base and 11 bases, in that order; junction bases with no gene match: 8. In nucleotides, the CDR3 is TGCAGCGTTGAAGGGACCGGGGGGTCGGAGTACTTC. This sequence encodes CSVEGTGGSEYF.

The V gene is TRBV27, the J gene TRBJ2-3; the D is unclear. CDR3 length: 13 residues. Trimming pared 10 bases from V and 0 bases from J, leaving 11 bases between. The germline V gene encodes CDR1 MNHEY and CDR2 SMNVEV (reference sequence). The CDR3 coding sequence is TGTGCCACCTCAGGCTCTAGCACAGATACGCAGTATTTT. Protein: CATSGSSTDTQYF.

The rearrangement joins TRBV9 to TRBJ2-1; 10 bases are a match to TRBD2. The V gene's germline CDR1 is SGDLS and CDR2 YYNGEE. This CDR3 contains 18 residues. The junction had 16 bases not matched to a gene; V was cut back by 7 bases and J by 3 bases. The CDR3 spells CASGGMSGRADNYNEQFF. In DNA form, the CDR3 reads TGTGCCAGCGGGGGTATGAGCGGGAGGGCTGATAACTACAATGAGCAGTTCTTC.

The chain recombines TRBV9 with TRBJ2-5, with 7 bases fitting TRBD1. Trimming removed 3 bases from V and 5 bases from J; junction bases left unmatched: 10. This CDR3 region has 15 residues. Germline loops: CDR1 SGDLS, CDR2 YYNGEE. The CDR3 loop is CASSGSGTVSETQYF. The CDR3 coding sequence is TGTGCCAGCAGCGGCTCCGGGACAGTAAGCGAGACCCAGTACTTC. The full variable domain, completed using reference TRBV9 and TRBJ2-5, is DSGVTQTPKHLITATGQRVTLRCSPRSGDLSVYWYQQSLDQGLQFLIQYYNGEERAKGNILERFSAQQFPDLHSELNLSSLELGDSALYFCASSGSGTVSETQYFGPGTRLLVL.

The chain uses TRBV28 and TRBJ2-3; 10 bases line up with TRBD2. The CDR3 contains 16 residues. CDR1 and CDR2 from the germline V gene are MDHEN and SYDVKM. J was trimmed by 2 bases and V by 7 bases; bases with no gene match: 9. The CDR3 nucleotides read TGTGCCAGCACTCTACTAGCGGGACCCCCCACAGATACGCAGTATTTT. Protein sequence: CASTLLAGPPTDTQYF.

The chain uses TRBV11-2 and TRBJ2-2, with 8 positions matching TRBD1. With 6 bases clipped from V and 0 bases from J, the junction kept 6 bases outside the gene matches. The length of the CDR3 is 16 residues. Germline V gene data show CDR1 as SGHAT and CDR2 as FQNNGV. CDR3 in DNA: TGTGCCAGCAGACACAGACAGGGGTCGAACACCGGGGAGCTGTTTTTT. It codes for CASRHRQGSNTGELFF.

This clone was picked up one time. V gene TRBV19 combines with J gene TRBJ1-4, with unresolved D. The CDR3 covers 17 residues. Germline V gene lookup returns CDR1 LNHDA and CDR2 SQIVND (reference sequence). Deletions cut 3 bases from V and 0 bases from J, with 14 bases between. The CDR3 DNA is TGTGCCAGTAGTATCGATTTAGAGTTTGCAACTAATGAAAAACTGTTTTTT. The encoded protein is CASSIDLEFATNEKLFF.

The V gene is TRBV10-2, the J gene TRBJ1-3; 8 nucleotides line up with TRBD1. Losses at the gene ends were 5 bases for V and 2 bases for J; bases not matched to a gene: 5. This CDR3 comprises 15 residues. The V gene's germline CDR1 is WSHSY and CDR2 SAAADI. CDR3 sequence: CASSSGTGTGNTIYF. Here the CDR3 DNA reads TGCGCCAGCAGTTCCGGGACAGGAACTGGAAACACCATATATTTT.

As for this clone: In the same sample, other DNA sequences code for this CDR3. In DNA form, the CDR3 reads TGCAGCGTTGTGGCGGTATCCTACGAGCAGTACTTC. Encoded protein: CSVVAVSYEQYF. J is TRBJ2-7 and V is TRBV29-1; D is unclear. Germline assignment: CDR1 SQVTM and CDR2 ANQGSEA. V gave up 4 bases and J gave up 1 base, with 8 bases separating them. The CDR3 is made up of 12 amino acids.

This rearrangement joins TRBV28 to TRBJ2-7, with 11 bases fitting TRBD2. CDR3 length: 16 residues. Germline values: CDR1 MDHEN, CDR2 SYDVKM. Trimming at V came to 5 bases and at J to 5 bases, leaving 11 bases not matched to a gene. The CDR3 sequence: CASSPPTSGRSHEQYF. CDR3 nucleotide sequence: TGTGCCAGCAGTCCACCTACTAGCGGGAGATCCCACGAGCAGTACTTC. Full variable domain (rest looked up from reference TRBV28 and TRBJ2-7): DVKVTQSSRYLVKRTGEKVFLECVQDMDHENMFWYRQDPGLGLRLIYFSYDVKMKEKGDIPEGYSVSREKKERFSLILESASTNQTSMYLCASSPPTSGRSHEQYFGPGTRLTVT.

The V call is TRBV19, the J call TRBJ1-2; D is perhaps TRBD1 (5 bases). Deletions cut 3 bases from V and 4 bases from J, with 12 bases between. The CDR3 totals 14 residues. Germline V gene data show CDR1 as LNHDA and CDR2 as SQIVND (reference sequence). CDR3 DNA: TGTGCCAGTAGTATCTCGGGGGGGTTCTATGGCTACACCTTC. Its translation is CASSISGGFYGYTF.